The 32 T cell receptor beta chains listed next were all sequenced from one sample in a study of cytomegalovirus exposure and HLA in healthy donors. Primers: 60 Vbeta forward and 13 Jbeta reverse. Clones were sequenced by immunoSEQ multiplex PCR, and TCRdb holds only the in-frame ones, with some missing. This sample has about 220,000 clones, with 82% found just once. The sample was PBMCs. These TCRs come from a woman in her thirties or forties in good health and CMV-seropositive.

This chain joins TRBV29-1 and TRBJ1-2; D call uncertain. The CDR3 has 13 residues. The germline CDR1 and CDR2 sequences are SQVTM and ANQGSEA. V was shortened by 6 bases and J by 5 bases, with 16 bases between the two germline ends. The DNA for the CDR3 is TGCAGCGTCGGCGGTCTCCACCATTATGGCTACACCTTC. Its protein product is CSVGGLHHYGYTF.

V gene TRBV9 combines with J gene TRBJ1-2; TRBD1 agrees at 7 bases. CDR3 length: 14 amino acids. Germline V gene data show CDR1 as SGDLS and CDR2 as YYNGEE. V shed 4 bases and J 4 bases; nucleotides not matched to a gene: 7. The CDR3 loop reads CASSTGAEAYGYTF. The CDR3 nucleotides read TGTGCCAGCAGCACAGGGGCCGAGGCCTATGGCTACACCTTC.

The CDR3 is CASSEMRGGLETQYF. CDR3 in DNA: TGTGCCAGCAGTGAAATGCGGGGGGGCTTAGAGACCCAGTACTTC. This sequence joins TRBV2 and TRBJ2-5, with 9 bases matching TRBD2. Germline-derived CDR1 and CDR2 are SNHLY and FYNNEI. The CDR3 has 15 amino acids. Trimming at V came to 2 bases and at J to 4 bases, leaving 5 bases not matched to a gene.

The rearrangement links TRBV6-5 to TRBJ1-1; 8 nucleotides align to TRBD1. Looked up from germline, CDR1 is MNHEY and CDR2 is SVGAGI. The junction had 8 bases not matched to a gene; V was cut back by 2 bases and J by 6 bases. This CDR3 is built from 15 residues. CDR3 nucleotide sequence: TGTGCCAGCAGTTACCAAAGGGACAGGAAGGCTGAAGCTTTCTTT. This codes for CASSYQRDRKAEAFF.

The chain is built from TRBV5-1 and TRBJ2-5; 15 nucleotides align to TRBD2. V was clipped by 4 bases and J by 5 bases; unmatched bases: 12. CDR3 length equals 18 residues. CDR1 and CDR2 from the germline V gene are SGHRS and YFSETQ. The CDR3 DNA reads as TGCGCCAGCAGCCCGGGACTAGCGGGAGGAGCCCAGGGGGAGACCCAGTACTTC. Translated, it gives CASSPGLAGGAQGETQYF.

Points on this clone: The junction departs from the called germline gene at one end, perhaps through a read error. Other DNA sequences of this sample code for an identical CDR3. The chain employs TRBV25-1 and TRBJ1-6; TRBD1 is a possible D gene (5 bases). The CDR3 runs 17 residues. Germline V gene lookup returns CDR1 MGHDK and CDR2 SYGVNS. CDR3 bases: TGTGCCAGCAAGGCAAACCCAGGGCGACTCAATAATTCCCCCCTCCACTTT. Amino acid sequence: CASKANPGRLNNSPLHF.

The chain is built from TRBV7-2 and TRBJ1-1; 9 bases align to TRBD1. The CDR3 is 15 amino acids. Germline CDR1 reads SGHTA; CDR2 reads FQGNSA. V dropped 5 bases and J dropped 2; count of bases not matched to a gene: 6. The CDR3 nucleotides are TGTGCCAGCAGCCACCGGGACAGGGTAAACACTGAAGCTTTCTTT. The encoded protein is CASSHRDRVNTEAFF.

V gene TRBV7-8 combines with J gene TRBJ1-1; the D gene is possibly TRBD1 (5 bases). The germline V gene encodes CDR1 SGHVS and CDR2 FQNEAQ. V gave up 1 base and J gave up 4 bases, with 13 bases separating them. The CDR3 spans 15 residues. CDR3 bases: TGTGCCAGCAGCTTAGTCTGGGGCGCGCCCACTGAAGCTTTCTTT. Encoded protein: CASSLVWGAPTEAFF.

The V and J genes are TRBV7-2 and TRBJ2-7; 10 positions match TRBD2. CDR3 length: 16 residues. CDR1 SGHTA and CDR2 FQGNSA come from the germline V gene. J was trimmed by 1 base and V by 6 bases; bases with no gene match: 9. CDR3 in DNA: TGTGCCAGCAGGCGAGGGGCTAGCGGGAGTTCCTACGAGCAGTACTTC. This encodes CASRRGASGSSYEQYF.

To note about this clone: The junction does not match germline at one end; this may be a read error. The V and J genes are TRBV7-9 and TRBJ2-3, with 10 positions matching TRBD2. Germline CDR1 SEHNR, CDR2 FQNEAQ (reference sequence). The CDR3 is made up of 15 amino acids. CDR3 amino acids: CSSSLLAGGTDTQYF. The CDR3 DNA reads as TGTTCCAGCAGCTTATTAGCGGGGGGTACAGATACGCAGTATTTT.

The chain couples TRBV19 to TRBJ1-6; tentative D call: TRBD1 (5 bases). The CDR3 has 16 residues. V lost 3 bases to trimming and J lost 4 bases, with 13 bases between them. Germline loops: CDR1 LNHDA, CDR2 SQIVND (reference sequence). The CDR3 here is CASSIGLGQYNSPLHF. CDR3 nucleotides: TGTGCCAGTAGTATTGGCCTGGGGCAGTATAATTCACCCCTCCACTTT.

The CDR3 coding sequence is TGTGCTAGTGGTTTGGGAGCGGCAGGGGGCGAGAATGGCTACACCTTC. It encodes CASGLGAAGGENGYTF. This rearrangement joins TRBV12-5 to TRBJ1-2; TRBD1 agrees at 8 bases. This CDR3 is 16 amino acids long. The J segment lost 6 bases and the V segment lost 1 base, leaving 10 bases of the junction unmatched. CDR1 LGHNT and CDR2 FRNRAP come from the germline V gene.

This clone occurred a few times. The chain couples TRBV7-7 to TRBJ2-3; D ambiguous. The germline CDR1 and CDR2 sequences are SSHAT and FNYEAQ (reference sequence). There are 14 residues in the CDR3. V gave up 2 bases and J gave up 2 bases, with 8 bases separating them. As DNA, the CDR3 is TGTGCCAGCAGCTTATTACAGAACACAGATACGCAGTATTTT. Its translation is CASSLLQNTDTQYF.

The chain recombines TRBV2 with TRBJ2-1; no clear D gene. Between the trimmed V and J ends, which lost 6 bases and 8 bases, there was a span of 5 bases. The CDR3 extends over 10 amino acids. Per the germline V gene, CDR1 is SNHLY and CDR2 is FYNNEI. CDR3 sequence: CASRGHEQFF. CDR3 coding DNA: TGTGCCAGCAGGGGCCATGAGCAGTTCTTC.

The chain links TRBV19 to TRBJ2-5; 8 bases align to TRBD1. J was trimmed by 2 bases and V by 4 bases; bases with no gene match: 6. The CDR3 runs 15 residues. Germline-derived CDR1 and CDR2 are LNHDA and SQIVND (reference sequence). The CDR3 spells CASSRGTGAQETQYF. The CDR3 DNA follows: TGTGCCAGTAGTAGGGGGACAGGTGCTCAAGAGACCCAGTACTTC.

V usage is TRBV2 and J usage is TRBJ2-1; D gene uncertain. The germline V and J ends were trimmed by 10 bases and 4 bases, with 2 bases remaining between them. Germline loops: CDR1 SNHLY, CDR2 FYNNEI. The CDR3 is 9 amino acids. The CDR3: CATYNEQFF. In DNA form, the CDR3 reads TGTGCCACGTACAATGAGCAGTTCTTC.

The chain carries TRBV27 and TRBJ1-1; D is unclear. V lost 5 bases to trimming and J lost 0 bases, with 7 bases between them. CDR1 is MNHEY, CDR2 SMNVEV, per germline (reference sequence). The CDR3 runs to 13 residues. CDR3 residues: CASSISLNTEAFF. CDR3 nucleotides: TGTGCCAGCAGTATCAGTTTGAACACTGAAGCTTTCTTT.

The CDR3 loop is CASSWGTSGYEQYF. The DNA of the CDR3 is TGTGCCAGCAGCTGGGGGACTAGCGGCTACGAGCAGTACTTC. J is TRBJ2-7 and V is TRBV5-6; the match to TRBD2 covers 11 bases. The germline gives CDR1 SGHDT, CDR2 YYEEEE. V was clipped by 3 bases and J by 3 bases; unmatched bases: 2. The CDR3 has 14 amino acids. Combining the CDR3 with reference TRBV5-6 and TRBJ2-7 gives the whole variable domain DAGVTQSPTHLIKTRGQQVTLRCSPKSGHDTVSWYQQALGQGPQFIFQYYEEEERQRGNFPDRFSGHQFPNYSSELNVNALLLGDSALYLCASSWGTSGYEQYFGPGTRLTVT.

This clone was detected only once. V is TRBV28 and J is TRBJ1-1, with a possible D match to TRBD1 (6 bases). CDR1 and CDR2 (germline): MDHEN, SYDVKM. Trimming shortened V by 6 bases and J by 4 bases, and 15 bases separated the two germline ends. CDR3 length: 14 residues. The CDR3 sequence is CASREGGGGTEAFF. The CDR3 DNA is TGTGCCAGCAGAGAAGGAGGGGGGGGCACTGAAGCTTTCTTT.

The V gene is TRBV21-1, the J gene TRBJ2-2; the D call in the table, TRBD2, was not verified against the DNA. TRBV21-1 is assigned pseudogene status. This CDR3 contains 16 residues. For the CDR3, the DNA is TGTGCCAGCAGCAAATATATAGCGGGGAACACCGGGGAGCTGTTTTTT. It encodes CASSKYIAGNTGELFF.

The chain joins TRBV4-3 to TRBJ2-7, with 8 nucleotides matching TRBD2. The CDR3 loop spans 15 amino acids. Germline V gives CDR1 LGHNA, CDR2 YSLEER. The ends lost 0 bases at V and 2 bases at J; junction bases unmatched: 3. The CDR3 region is CASSQDKLAAYEQYF. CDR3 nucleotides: TGCGCCAGCAGCCAAGATAAACTAGCGGCCTACGAGCAGTACTTC.

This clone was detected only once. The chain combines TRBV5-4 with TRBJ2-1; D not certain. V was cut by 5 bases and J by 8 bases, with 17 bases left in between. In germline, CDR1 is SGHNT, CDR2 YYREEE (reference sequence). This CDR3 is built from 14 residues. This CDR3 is CASSVSLASYEQFF. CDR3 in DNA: TGTGCCAGCAGTGTTTCCCTGGCCTCATATGAGCAGTTCTTC.

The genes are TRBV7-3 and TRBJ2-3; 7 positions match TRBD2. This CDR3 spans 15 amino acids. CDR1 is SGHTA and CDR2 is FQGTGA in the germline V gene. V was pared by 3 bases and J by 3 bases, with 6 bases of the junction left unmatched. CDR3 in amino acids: CASSFWAGETDTQYF. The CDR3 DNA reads TGTGCCAGCAGCTTCTGGGCGGGGGAGACAGATACGCAGTATTTT.

CDR3 nucleotides: TGTGCCAGTAGTCGGGACAAACATGAAAAACTGTTTTTT. Residues: CASSRDKHEKLFF. The chain carries TRBV19 and TRBJ1-4; D is possibly TRBD1 (6 bases). From germline, CDR1 is LNHDA and CDR2 SQIVND (reference sequence). The CDR3 extends over 13 amino acids. V dropped 5 bases and J dropped 6 bases, with 10 bases sitting between them.

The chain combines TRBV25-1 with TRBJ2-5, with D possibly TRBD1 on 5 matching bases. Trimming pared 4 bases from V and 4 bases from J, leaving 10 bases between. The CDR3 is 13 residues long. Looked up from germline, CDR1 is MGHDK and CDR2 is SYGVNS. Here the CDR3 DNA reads TGTGCCAGCAGTGCAACAGGAACAGAGACCCAGTACTTC. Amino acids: CASSATGTETQYF.

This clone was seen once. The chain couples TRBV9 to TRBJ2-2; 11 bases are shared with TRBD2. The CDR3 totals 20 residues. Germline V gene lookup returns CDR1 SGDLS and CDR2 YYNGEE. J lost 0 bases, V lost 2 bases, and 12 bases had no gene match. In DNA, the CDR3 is TGTGCCAGCAGCGTTAGAACTCCCGGACTAGCGGGCACGAACACCGGGGAGCTGTTTTTT. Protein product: CASSVRTPGLAGTNTGELFF.

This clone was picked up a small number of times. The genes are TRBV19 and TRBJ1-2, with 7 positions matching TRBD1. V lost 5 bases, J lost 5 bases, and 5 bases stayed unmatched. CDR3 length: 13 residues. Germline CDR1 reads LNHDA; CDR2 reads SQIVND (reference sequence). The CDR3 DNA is TGTGCCAGTAGTTCCGGGACAGTTTATGGCTACACCTTC. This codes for CASSSGTVYGYTF.

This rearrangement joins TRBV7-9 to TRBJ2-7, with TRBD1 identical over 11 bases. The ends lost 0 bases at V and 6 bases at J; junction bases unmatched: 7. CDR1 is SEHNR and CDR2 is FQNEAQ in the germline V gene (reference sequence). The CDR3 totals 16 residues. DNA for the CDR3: TGTGCCAGCAGCTTAGCAGTTTGGGACAGGGGGGGCGAGCAGTACTTC. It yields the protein CASSLAVWDRGGEQYF.

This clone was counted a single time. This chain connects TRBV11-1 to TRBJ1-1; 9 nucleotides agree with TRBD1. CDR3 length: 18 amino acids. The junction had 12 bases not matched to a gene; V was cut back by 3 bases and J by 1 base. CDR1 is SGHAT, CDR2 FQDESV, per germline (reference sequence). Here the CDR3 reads CASSFPRAGQGGNTEAFF. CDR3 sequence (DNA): TGTGCCAGCAGCTTCCCCCGGGCGGGACAGGGAGGGAACACTGAAGCTTTCTTT.

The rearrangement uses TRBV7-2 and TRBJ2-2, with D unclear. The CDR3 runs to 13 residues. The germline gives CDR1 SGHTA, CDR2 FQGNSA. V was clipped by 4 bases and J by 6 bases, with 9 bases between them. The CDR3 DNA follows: TGTGCCAGCAGCTCTTCAGGTCCCGGGGAGCTGTTTTTT. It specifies CASSSSGPGELFF.

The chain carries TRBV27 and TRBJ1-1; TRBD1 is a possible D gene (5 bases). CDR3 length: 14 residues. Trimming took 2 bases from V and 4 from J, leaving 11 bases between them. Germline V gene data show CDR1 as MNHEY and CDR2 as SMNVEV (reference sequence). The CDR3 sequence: CASSLRGGVTEAFF. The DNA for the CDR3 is TGTGCCAGCAGTTTAAGGGGCGGTGTCACTGAAGCTTTCTTT.

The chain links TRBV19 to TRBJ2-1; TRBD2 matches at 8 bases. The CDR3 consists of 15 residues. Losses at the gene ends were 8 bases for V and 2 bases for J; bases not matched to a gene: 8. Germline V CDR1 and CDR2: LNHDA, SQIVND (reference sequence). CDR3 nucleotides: TGTGCCAGTGTCGGAGCGGGAGAACCCTACAATGAGCAGTTCTTC. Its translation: CASVGAGEPYNEQFF.